The entry that follows covers one T cell receptor (beta chain) sequence. As yet, its antigen is unknown. The sample is drawn from a study of OX40 agonist ivuxolimab in advanced cancers. Study as a whole: Dose-escalation patients' cancers were hepatocellular carcinoma, melanoma, renal cell or head and neck cancer.

Study-wide results and caveats: No determination was made of the antigen specificity of the expanded peripheral T cells.

CDR3 length equals 13 residues. J was trimmed by 2 bases and V by 3 bases; bases with no gene match: 0. Germline V CDR1 and CDR2: SQVTM, ANQGSEA. The repertoire was sequenced with immunoSEQ multiplex PCR; TCRdb's copy has only in-frame clones and lacks some. The table includes 60,000 to 70,000 clones, nearly 90% detected once. The rearrangement links TRBV29-1 to TRBJ1-5; 8 nucleotides match TRBD1. Source: CD4+ or CD8+ T cells sorted from blood, taken in a trial of the OX40 agonist ivuxolimab. This receptor was identified in an adult with an advanced solid tumor such as melanoma, head and neck, liver or kidney cancer. CDR3 nucleotides: TGCAGCGTTGAGACAGGGGGCAATCAGCCCCAGCATTTT. It translates to CSVETGGNQPQHF.